The text below deals with one T cell receptor beta chain. Its antigen remains unidentified. This entry belongs to a study of Ad26.COV2.S vaccination and SARS-CoV-2 variants. Whole-study context: Within the COV1001 Ad26.COV2.S trial arm, the donor was enrolled.

Germline values: CDR1 LNHDA, CDR2 SQIVND (reference sequence). This CDR3 has 14 amino acids. V dropped 5 bases and J dropped 2 bases, with 12 bases sitting between them. The assay was immunoSEQ multiplex PCR, and TCRdb's table has in-frame clones only and misses some. The sample shows 300,000 to 400,000 clones, 70% to 90% of them seen only once. Study outcomes and limitations: There was reportedly substantial breadth in spike-specific CD8+ and CD4+ T cell responses after vaccination.

Treatment: roughly 19 received Ad26.COV2.S at low or high dose, single or two shots; 5 received placebo; per-sample allocation not given. All samples were drawn on day 63, counting from the first vaccine or placebo injection. The clonotype originates from a person between 18 and 65 years old who received the Ad26.COV2.S COVID-19 vaccine or a placebo. The sequences come from peripheral blood, collected in a trial of Ad26.COV2.S vaccine versus placebo. The chain combines TRBV19 with TRBJ2-5; no reliable D call. The CDR3 DNA sequence: TGTGCCAGTAGTCAGAGGACGGATCAAGAGACCCAGTACTTC. Translating gives CASSQRTDQETQYF.